This record concerns one T cell receptor beta chain sequence. Time point described: baseline, week 1 (first vaccination visit). The treatment denotes: pre-vaccination baseline after standard-of-care therapy. The data derive from a study of a mutant IDH1 vaccine in newly diagnosed glioma. Background on the study: Treated individuals were around 60% male and around 40% female, averaging roughly 44 years of age. Patients were pretreated with radiotherapy, temozolomide, or both, mostly both.

CDR3 length equals 15 residues. In germline, CDR1 is MNHEY, CDR2 SMNVEV (reference sequence). V was shortened by 3 bases and J by 4 bases, with 13 bases between the two germline ends. Assay used: immunoSEQ multiplex PCR; TCRdb lists only in-frame clones, some missing. The sample contains 20,000 to 30,000 clones, approximately 89% of which appear only once. Sequenced here: PBMCs, sampled from a glioma patient treated with radiotherapy, temozolomide or both. The sequence was collected from a man aged 25 to 40 with glioma. The chain has TRBV27 and TRBJ1-3, with a weak D call TRBD1 (5 bases). The CDR3 spells CASSFSREPGNTIYF. The CDR3 bases are TGTGCCAGCAGTTTCTCCAGGGAGCCAGGAAACACCATATATTTT.